This T cell receptor (beta chain) was identified during a study of blood T cell repertoires in COVID-19. The CDR3 spans 16 residues. Germline V gives CDR1 LGHNA, CDR2 YNFKEQ. Germline trimming cut 4 bases from V and 6 bases from J; bases unmatched to any gene: 10. Method: immunoSEQ multiplex PCR; TCRdb's copy keeps in-frame clones and lacks some. The data contain some 74,000 clones, roughly nine tenths of them singletons. Sequenced sample: peripheral blood. The rearrangement joins TRBV4-2 to TRBJ2-2, with 8 bases aligning to TRBD2. The source of this sequence is a man over 45 with COVID-19, enrolled during active disease. The CDR3 region is CASSPAAGGDSGELFF. In nucleotides, the CDR3 is TGTGCCAGCAGCCCGGCTGCGGGAGGCGATTCCGGGGAGCTGTTTTTT.